What follows is one TCR beta chain and its context. Other nucleotide sequences in the sample specify the same CDR3. V was pared by 1 base and J by 3 bases, with 5 bases between. This CDR3 is 13 amino acids long. Germline CDR1 SGHRS, CDR2 YFSETQ. This sample is part of a study of beta chain features in type 1 diabetes. Looking at the study overall: Age, gender, cell numbers and subset yield matched between patients and controls.

The sequenced template was cDNA made from the entire isolated RNA. Using immunoSEQ multiplex PCR, the repertoire was profiled, and TCRdb retains in-frame clones only, with some absent. The sample records over 500,000 clones, roughly a sixth being singletons. What was sequenced was naive CD4+ T cells from blood. The chain employs TRBV5-1 and TRBJ1-5; D gene unclear. The sequence was collected from a man between 18 and 35 years old in good health. CDR3 DNA sequence: TGCGCCAGCAGCTTGTACTCCAATCAGCCCCAGCATTTT. Translating it yields CASSLYSNQPQHF.